This is a list of T cell receptor beta chains from one sample in a study of blood T cell repertoires in COVID-19. This table comes from immunoSEQ multiplex PCR, and its TCRdb copy is limited to in-frame clones, with some not included. The profile shows about 51,000 clones, 86% of them singletons. The specimen was peripheral blood. These TCRs come from a man in his fifties or sixties with acute or convalescent COVID-19. CDR3s include the opening cysteine and the closing phenylalanine or tryptophan. The D gene is left open where the match is weak. For some rows the clone size is stated as once, few or many, or as a class when expanded; others skip it.

V gene	J gene	D gene	clone size	CDR3 protein	CDR3 DNA
TRBV28	TRBJ1-2	-	-	CASSLSVNYGYTF	TGTGCCAGCAGTTTATCAGTAAACTATGGCTACACCTTC
TRBV6-4	TRBJ1-2	TRBD1	-	CASSRYRGENYGYTF	TGTGCCAGCAGCAGATACAGGGGGGAGAACTATGGCTACACCTTC
TRBV28	TRBJ1-2	-	-	CASSSTNYGYTF	TGTGCCAGCAGTTCTACTAACTATGGCTACACCTTC
TRBV19	TRBJ1-5	TRBD1	-	CASSVSGTGISNQPQHF	TGTGCCAGTAGTGTATCCGGGACAGGCATTAGCAATCAGCCCCAGCATTTT
TRBV19	TRBJ2-1	TRBD1	-	CASSFRDRNDNEQFF	TGTGCCAGTAGTTTCCGGGACAGGAATGACAATGAGCAGTTCTTC
TRBV7-6	TRBJ1-5	-	-	CASSFERSNQPQHF	TGTGCCAGCAGCTTCGAGAGGAGCAATCAGCCCCAGCATTTT
TRBV19	TRBJ2-3	TRBD1	-	CASSKGADRGTDTQYF	TGTGCCAGTAGTAAAGGAGCGGACAGGGGCACAGATACGCAGTATTTT
TRBV10-3	TRBJ1-1	TRBD1	-	CATHGTAGGTEAFF	TGTGCCACACACGGGACAGCTGGGGGCACTGAAGCTTTCTTT
TRBV4-1	TRBJ2-5	TRBD2	once	CASSRGTSGEETQYF	TGCGCCAGCAGCCGAGGGACTAGCGGGGAAGAGACCCAGTACTTC
TRBV4-1	TRBJ2-3	-	-	CASSQDPLDTQYF	TGCGCCAGCAGCCAAGATCCACTAGATACGCAGTATTTT
TRBV21-1	TRBJ2-5	-	once	CASSNTGLAGGHCETQYF	TGTGCCAGCAGCAATACGGGATTAGCGGGGGGGCATTGTGAGACCCAGTACTTC
TRBV2	TRBJ1-1	-	-	CASSRLLQETEAFF	TGTGCCAGCAGTAGACTACTCCAGGAGACTGAAGCTTTCTTT
TRBV9	TRBJ2-7	-	-	CASSADTPYEQYF	TGTGCCAGCAGCGCGGACACCCCCTACGAGCAGTACTTC
TRBV12-3/TRBV12-4	TRBJ2-7	-	-	CATQGLVGEQYF	TGTGCCACACAGGGTTTAGTGGGCGAGCAGTACTTC
TRBV7-9	TRBJ2-7	-	-	CASSFKGEQYF	TGTGCCAGCAGCTTCAAGGGGGAGCAGTACTTC
TRBV27	TRBJ1-2	-	-	CASRDDQGSDYGYTF	TGTGCCAGCAGAGACGACCAGGGGAGTGACTATGGCTACACCTTC
TRBV21-1	TRBJ2-1	-	-	CASSIRGENLAGVSYNEQFF	TGTGCCAGCAGCATCCGGGGGGAGAACCTAGCGGGAGTCTCCTACAATGAGCAGTTCTTC
TRBV28	TRBJ2-3	-	-	CASSLKPSLADTQYF	TGTGCCAGCAGTTTAAAGCCTAGTTTAGCAGATACGCAGTATTTT
TRBV6-1	TRBJ2-1	TRBD2	-	CASSVSGLAGGSNEQFF	TGTGCCAGCAGTGTTTCCGGACTAGCGGGAGGTTCGAATGAGCAGTTCTTC
TRBV28	TRBJ2-2	TRBD2	once	CASNPPSGGNTGELFF	TGTGCCAGCAACCCCCCTAGCGGAGGTAACACCGGGGAGCTGTTTTTT
TRBV24-1	TRBJ2-3	TRBD2	-	CATSDSGTSGYTDTQYF	TGTGCCACCAGTGATTCCGGGACTAGCGGGTACACAGATACGCAGTATTTT
TRBV6-1	TRBJ2-5	-	-	CASSEGLVRTQYF	TGTGCCAGCAGTGAAGGCCTAGTGCGAACCCAGTACTTC
TRBV2	TRBJ1-1	TRBD1	-	CASSVLFVGTANTEAFF	TGTGCCAGCAGTGTACTGTTCGTTGGGACAGCGAACACTGAAGCTTTCTTT
TRBV5-1	TRBJ1-1	-	-	CASSLQSDSNTEAFF	TGCGCCAGCAGCCTACAATCGGACAGTAACACTGAAGCTTTCTTT
TRBV13	TRBJ1-2	-	-	CASSSYRDSYGYTF	TGTGCCAGCAGCTCGTACAGGGATTCCTATGGCTACACCTTC
TRBV3-1/TRBV3-2	TRBJ2-6	-	-	CASSQNAISGANVLTF	TGTGCCAGCAGCCAAAATGCGATATCTGGGGCCAACGTCCTGACTTTC
TRBV24-1	TRBJ2-3	TRBD1	-	CATSDPTRTGDSTDTQYF	TGTGCCACCAGTGACCCTACTCGGACAGGGGATAGCACAGATACGCAGTATTTT
TRBV6-1	TRBJ2-7	-	-	CASSEVRGYEQYF	TGTGCCAGCAGTGAAGTAAGGGGGTACGAGCAGTACTTC
TRBV29-1	TRBJ2-2	-	-	CSVGGAGELFF	TGCAGCGTTGGCGGAGCCGGGGAGCTGTTTTTT
TRBV9	TRBJ2-3	-	-	CASSVEGLGAGITDTQYF	TGTGCCAGCAGCGTAGAGGGGCTAGGGGCGGGAATTACAGATACGCAGTATTTT
TRBV28	TRBJ1-4	-	-	CASSLFQAGREKLFF	TGTGCCAGCAGTTTATTCCAGGCGGGTCGGGAAAAACTGTTTTTT
TRBV19	TRBJ2-1	-	-	CASAGDYNEQFF	TGTGCCAGTGCCGGGGACTACAATGAGCAGTTCTTC
TRBV18	TRBJ2-7	TRBD1	-	CASSPRTGAAEQYF	TGTGCCAGCTCACCAAGGACAGGGGCCGCCGAGCAGTACTTC
TRBV10-3	TRBJ2-2	TRBD1	few	CAISAGTGVTGELFF	TGTGCCATCAGTGCCGGGACAGGGGTCACCGGGGAGCTGTTTTTT
TRBV4-1	TRBJ1-4	-	-	CASSQVVWWRGPEKLFF	TGCGCCAGCAGCCAAGTAGTTTGGTGGCGGGGTCCTGAAAAACTGTTTTTT
TRBV27	TRBJ1-6	TRBD1	-	CASSSYDRGLRSPLHF	TGTGCCAGCAGTTCCTATGACAGGGGGTTAAGGTCACCCCTCCACTTT
TRBV13	TRBJ1-1	-	-	CASSLARMNTEAFF	TGTGCCAGCAGCTTGGCCAGGATGAACACTGAAGCTTTCTTT
TRBV27	TRBJ1-1	-	once	CASSLSGVTEAFF	TGTGCCAGCAGTTTGTCGGGGGTCACTGAAGCTTTCTTT
TRBV6-6	TRBJ2-4	-	-	CASSADSILAKNIQYF	TGTGCCAGCAGTGCGGACTCCATTCTAGCCAAAAACATTCAGTACTTC
TRBV9	TRBJ2-3	TRBD2	-	CASSVAPSGRGNTQYF	TGTGCCAGCAGCGTAGCTCCTAGCGGGAGGGGAAATACGCAGTATTTT
TRBV19	TRBJ2-7	-	once	CASTPSLGGSYEQYF	TGTGCCAGTACCCCCTCCCTAGGGGGCTCCTACGAGCAGTACTTC